The source of this T cell receptor (beta chain) is a study of T cell responses to AZD1222 COVID-19 vaccine. This clone was observed once. Repertoires were generated with immunoSEQ multiplex PCR, while TCRdb's copy carries only in-frame clones and drops some. The sample consists of roughly 140,000 clones, about 91% of them appearing once. This CDR3 region has 14 residues. CDR1 MNHNS and CDR2 SASEGT come from the germline V gene. V lost 3 bases and J lost 3, with 11 bases in between. Sample: peripheral blood, taken on day 0 of AZD1222 vaccination. The receptor was isolated from an adult in good health. The chain has TRBV6-1 and TRBJ1-2; D is unresolved. The CDR3: CASSEEDWDYGYTF. DNA of the CDR3: TGTGCCAGCAGTGAGGAGGACTGGGACTATGGCTACACCTTC.